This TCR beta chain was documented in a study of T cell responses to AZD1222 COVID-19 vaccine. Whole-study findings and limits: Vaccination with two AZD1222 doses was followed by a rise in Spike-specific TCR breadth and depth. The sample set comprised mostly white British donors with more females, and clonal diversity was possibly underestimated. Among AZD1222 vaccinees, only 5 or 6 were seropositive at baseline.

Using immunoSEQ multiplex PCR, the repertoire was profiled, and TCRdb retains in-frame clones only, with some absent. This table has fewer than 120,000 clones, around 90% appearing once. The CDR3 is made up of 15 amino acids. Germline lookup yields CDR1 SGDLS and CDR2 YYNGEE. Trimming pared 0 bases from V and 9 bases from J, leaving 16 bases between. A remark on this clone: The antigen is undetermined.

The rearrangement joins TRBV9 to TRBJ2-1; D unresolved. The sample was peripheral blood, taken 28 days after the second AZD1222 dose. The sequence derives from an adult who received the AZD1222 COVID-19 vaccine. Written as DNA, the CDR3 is TGTGCCAGCAGCGTAGGATCCCTCGCACCCCTTGAGCAGTTCTTC. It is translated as CASSVGSLAPLEQFF.